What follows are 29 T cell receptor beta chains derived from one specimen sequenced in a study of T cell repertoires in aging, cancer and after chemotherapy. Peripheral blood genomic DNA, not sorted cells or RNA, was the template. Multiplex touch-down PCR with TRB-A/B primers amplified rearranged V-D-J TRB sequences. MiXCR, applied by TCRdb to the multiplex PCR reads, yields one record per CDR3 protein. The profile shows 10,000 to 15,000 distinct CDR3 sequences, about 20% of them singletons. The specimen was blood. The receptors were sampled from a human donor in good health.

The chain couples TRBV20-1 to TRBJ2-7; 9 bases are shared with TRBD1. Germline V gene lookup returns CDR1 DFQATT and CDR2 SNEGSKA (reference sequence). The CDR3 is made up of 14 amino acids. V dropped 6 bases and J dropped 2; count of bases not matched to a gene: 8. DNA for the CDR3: TGCAGTGCCCAACAGGGGGCTGGTACCTACGAGCAGTACTTC. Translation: CSAQQGAGTYEQYF.

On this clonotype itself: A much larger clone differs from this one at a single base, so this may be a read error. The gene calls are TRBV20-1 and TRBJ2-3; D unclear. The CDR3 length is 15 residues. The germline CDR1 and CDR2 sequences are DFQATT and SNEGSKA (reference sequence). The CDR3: CSARDLSSGTNTQYF. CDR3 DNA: TGCAGTGCTAGAGATCTCTCATCAGGCACAAATACGCAGTATTTT.

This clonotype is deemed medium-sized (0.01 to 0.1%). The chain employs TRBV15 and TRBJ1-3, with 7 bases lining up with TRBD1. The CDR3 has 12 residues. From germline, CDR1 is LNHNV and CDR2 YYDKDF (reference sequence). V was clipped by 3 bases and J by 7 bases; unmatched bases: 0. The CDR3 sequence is CATSRDRNTIYF. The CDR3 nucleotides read TGTGCCACCAGCAGGGACAGGAACACCATATATTTT.

CDR3 bases: TGTGCCAGCAGGTGGGGGGGGGGCGGGGAGCTGTTTTTT. Its protein product is CASRWGGGGELFF. The chain recombines TRBV5-4 with TRBJ2-2, with TRBD2 identical over 7 bases. J was trimmed by 7 bases and V by 5 bases; bases with no gene match: 5. Germline V CDR1 and CDR2: SGHNT, YYREEE (reference sequence). CDR3 length: 13 residues.

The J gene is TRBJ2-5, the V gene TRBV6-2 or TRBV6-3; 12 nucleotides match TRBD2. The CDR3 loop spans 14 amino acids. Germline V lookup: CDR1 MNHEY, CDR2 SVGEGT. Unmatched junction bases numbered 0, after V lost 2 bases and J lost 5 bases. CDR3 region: CASSYLAGGETQYF. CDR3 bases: TGTGCCAGCAGTTACCTAGCGGGGGGGGAGACCCAGTACTTC.

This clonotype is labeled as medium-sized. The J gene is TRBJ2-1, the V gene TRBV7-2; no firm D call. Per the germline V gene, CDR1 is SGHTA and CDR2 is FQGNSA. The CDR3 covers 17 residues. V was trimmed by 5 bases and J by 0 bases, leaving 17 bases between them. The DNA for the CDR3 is TGTGCCAGCAGCCCACAGTCGGGTCTTAGCTCCTACAATGAGCAGTTCTTC. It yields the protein CASSPQSGLSSYNEQFF.

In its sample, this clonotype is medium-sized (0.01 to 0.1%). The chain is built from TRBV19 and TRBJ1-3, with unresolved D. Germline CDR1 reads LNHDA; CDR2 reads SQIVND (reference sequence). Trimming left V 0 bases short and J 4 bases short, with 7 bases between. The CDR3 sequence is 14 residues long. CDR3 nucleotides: TGTGCCAGTAGTATAGATCAGGAAGGAAACACCATATATTTT. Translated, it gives CASSIDQEGNTIYF. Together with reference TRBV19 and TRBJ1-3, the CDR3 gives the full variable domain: DGGITQSPKYLFRKEGQNVTLSCEQNLNHDAMYWYRQDPGQGLRLIYYSQIVNDFQKGDIAEGYSVSREKKESFPLTVTSAQKNPTAFYLCASSIDQEGNTIYFGEGSWLTVV.

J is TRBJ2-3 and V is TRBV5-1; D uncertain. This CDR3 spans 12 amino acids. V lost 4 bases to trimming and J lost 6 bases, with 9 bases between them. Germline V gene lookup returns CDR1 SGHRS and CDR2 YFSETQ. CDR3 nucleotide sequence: TGCGCCAGCAGCCCGCTTGCGGATACGCAGTATTTT. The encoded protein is CASSPLADTQYF.

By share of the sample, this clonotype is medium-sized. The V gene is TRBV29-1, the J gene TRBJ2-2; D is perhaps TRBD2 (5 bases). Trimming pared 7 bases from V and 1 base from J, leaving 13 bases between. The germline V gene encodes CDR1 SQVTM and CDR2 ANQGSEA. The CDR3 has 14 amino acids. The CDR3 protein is CSANRAGNTGELFF. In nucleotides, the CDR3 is TGCAGCGCTAATAGGGCGGGGAACACCGGGGAGCTGTTTTTT.

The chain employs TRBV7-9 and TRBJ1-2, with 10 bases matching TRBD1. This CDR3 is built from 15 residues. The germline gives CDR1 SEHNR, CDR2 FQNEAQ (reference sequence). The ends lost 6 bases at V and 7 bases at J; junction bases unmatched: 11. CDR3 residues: CASSSTGTGVRGYTF. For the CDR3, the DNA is TGTGCCAGCAGTAGCACCGGGACAGGGGTGCGTGGCTACACCTTC.

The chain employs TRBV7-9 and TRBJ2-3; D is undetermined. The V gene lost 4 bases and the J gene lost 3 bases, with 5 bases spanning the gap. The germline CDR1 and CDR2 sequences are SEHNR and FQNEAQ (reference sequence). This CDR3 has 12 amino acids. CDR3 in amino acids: CASSSRTDTQYF. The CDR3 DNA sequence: TGTGCCAGCAGCTCCCGGACAGATACGCAGTATTTT. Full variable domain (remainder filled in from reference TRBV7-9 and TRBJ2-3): DTGVSQNPRHKITKRGQNVTFRCDPISEHNRLYWYRQTLGQGPEFLTYFQNEAQLEKSRLLSDRFSAERPKGSFSTLEIQRTEQGDSAMYLCASSSRTDTQYFGPGTRLTVL.

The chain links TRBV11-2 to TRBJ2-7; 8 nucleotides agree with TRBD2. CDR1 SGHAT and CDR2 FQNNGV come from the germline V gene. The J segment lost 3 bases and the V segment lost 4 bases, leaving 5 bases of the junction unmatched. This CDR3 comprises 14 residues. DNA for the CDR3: TGTGCCAGCAGCTGGGCGGGGGGTCTCTACGAGCAGTACTTC. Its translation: CASSWAGGLYEQYF. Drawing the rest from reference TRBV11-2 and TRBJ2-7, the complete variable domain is EAGVAQSPRYKIIEKRQSVAFWCNPISGHATLYWYQQILGQGPKLLIQFQNNGVVDDSQLPKDRFSAERLKGVDSTLKIQPAKLEDSAVYLCASSWAGGLYEQYFGPGTRLTVT.

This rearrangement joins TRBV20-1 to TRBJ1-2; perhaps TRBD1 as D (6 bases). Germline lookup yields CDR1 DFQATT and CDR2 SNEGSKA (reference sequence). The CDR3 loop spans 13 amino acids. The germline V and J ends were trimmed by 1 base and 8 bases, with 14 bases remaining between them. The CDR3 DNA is TGCAGTGCTAGAGTGGGGGGCGGTCGGGGCTACACCTTC. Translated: CSARVGGGRGYTF.

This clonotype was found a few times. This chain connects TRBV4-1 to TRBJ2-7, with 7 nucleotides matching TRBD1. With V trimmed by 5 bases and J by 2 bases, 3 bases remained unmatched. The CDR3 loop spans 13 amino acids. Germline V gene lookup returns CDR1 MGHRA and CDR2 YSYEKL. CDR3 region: CASSNRGAYEQYF. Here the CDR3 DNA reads TGCGCCAGCAGCAACAGGGGAGCCTACGAGCAGTACTTC.

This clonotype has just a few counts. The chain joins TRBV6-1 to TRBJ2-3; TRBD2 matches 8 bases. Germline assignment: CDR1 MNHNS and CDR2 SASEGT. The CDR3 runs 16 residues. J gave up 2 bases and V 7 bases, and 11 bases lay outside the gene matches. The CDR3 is CASTPRGGGNTDTQYF. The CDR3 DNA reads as TGTGCCAGCACCCCGCGGGGCGGGGGGAACACAGATACGCAGTATTTT.

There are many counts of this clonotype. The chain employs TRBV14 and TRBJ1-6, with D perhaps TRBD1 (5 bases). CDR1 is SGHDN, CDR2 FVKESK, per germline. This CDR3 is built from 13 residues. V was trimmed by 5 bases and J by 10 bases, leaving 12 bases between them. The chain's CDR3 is CASSVKGRSPLHF. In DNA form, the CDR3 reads TGTGCCAGCAGCGTAAAGGGGAGGTCACCCCTCCACTTT.

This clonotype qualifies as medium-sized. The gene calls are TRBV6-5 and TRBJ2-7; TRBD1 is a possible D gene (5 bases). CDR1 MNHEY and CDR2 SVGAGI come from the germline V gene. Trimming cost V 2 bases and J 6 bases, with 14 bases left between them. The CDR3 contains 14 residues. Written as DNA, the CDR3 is TGTGCCAGCAGTTACCAGGGCTTATCGGGCGAGCAGTACTTC. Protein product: CASSYQGLSGEQYF.

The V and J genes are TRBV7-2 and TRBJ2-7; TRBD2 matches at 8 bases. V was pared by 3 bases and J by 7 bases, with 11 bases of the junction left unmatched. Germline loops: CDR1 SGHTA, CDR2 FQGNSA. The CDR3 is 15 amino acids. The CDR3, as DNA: TGTGCCAGCAGCTTTGGTAGCGGGGCCTACAATGAGCAGTACTTC. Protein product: CASSFGSGAYNEQYF.

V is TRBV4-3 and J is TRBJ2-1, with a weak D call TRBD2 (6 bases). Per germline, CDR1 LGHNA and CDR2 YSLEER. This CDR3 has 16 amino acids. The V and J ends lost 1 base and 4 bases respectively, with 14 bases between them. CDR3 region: CASSQGAGGDYNEQFF. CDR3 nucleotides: TGCGCCAGCAGCCAAGGGGCCGGGGGAGATTACAATGAGCAGTTCTTC.

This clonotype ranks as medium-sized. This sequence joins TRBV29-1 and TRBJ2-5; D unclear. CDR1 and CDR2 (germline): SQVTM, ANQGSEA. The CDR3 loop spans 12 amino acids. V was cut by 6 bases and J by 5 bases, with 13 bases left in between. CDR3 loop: CSVPPGGETQYF. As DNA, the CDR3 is TGCAGCGTCCCCCCCGGCGGCGAGACCCAGTACTTC.

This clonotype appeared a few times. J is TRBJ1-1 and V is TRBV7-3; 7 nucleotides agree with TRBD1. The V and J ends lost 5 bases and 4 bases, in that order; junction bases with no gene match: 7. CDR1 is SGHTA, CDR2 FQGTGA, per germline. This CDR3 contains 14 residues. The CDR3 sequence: CASSPGTVGTEAFF. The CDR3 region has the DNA TGTGCCAGCAGCCCCGGGACAGTCGGCACTGAAGCTTTCTTT.

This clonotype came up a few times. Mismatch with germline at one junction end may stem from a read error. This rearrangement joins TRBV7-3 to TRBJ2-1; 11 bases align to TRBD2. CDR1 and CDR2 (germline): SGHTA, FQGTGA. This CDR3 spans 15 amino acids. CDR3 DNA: TGTGTCAGCAGCTTAGCGGGGGGGATAAACAATGAGCAGTTCTTC. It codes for CVSSLAGGINNEQFF.

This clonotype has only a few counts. CDR3 coding DNA: TGTGCCAGCAGTTACGGACTAGCCACAGATACGCAGTATTTT. Translated, it gives CASSYGLATDTQYF. The chain couples TRBV6-2 or TRBV6-3 to TRBJ2-3; 8 bases are shared with TRBD2. CDR1 is MNHEY and CDR2 is SVGEGT in the germline V gene. CDR3 length: 14 amino acids. J gave up 2 bases and V 2 bases, and 0 bases lay outside the gene matches.

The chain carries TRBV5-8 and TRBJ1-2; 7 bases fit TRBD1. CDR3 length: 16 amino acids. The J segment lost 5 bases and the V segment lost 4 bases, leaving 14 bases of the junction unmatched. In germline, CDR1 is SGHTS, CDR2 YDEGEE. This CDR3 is CASSLWTGTHLYGYTF. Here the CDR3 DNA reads TGTGCCAGCAGCCTATGGACAGGAACTCATCTGTATGGCTACACCTTC. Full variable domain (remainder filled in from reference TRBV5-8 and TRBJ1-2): EAGVTQSPTHLIKTRGQQATLRCSPISGHTSVYWYQQALGLGLQFLLWYDEGEERNRGNFPPRFSGRQFPNYSSELNVNALELEDSALYLCASSLWTGTHLYGYTFGSGTRLTVV.

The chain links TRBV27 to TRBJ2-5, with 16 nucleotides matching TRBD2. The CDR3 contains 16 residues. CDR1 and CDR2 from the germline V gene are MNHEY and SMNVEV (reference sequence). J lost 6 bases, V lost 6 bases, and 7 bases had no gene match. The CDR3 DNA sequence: TGTGCCAGCAGGGCCGGGACTAGCGGGGGGGCAAAGACCCAGTACTTC. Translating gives CASRAGTSGGAKTQYF.

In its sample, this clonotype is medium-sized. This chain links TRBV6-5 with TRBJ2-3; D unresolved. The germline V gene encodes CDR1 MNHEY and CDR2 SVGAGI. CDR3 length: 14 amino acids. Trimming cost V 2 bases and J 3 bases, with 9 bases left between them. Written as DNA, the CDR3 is TGTGCCAGCAGTTACAACTTAGGGACAGATACGCAGTATTTT. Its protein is CASSYNLGTDTQYF.

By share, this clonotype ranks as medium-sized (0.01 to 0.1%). CDR3 nucleotide sequence: TGTGCCAGCAGCTTAGATCGGGACGACTATGGCTACACCTTC. Translated: CASSLDRDDYGYTF. The chain is built from TRBV11-2 and TRBJ1-2; D may be TRBD1 (5 bases). The CDR3 contains 14 residues. V shed 0 bases and J shed 3 bases, with 8 bases lying between them. The germline CDR1 and CDR2 sequences are SGHAT and FQNNGV.

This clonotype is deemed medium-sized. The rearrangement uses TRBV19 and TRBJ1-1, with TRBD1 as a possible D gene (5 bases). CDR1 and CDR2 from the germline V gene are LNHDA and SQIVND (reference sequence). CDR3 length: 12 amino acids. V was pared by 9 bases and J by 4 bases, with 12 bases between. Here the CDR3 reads CARKSGGTEAFF. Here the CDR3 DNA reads TGTGCCAGGAAGAGTGGGGGCACTGAAGCTTTCTTT.

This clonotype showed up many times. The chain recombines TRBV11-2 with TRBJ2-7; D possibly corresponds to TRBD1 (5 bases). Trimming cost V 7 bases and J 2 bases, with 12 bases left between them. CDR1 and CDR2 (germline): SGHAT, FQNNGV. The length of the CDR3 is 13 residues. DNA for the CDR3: TGTGCCAGCACCCTAGACAGCCCCTACGAGCAGTACTTC. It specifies CASTLDSPYEQYF.